This T cell receptor (beta chain) was identified in a study of blood T cell repertoires in COVID-19. Looked up from germline, CDR1 is SGHVS and CDR2 is FNYEAQ. This CDR3 has 15 residues. V lost 5 bases and J lost 5; bases outside the gene matches: 11. Measured with immunoSEQ multiplex PCR; TCRdb has only the in-frame clones, and not every one. The table shows some 380,000 clones, with roughly 77% occurring only once. The TCR sequence derives from a human donor with acute or convalescent COVID-19. The donor label of this sample is uncertain. Sequenced: peripheral blood. J is TRBJ1-2 and V is TRBV7-6, with 7 bases matching TRBD1. For the CDR3, the DNA is TGTGCCAGCAGCCCCGAGACGACAGGGACTTATGGCTACACCTTC. This encodes CASSPETTGTYGYTF.